The rows below give T cell receptor beta chains drawn from one sample of a study of T cells in Graves' hyperthyroidism and ophthalmopathy. Each CDR3 protein is one row after TCRdb ran MiXCR on the multiplex PCR reads. Of over 650,000 distinct CDR3 sequences listed, less than 45% are singletons. The material sequenced was peripheral blood or thyroid tissue (not recorded which). All receptors derive from an adult man with Graves' disease, either hyperthyroidism or ophthalmopathy (not recorded which). CDR3s include the opening cysteine and the closing phenylalanine or tryptophan. D genes are given only for firm matches. Rows may omit the clone size; those that give it use once, few, many or a size class.

V gene	J gene	clone size	D gene	CDR3 DNA	CDR3 protein
TRBV29-1	TRBJ2-6	-	TRBD1	TGCAGCGTTGAGGTGACAGGGGGCGCTGGGGCCAACGTCCTGACTTTC	CSVEVTGGAGANVLTF
TRBV7-9	TRBJ2-5	-	TRBD1	TGTGCCAGCAGCCCCTGGGACAGGGCTCAAGAGACCCAGTACTTC	CASSPWDRAQETQYF
TRBV7-2	TRBJ1-5	-	-	TGTGCCAGCAGCTTAGAGGTGGACAGCAATCAGCCCCAGCATTTT	CASSLEVDSNQPQHF
TRBV15	TRBJ2-7	-	-	TGTGCCACCAGCAGAGATTTGGGGCAGGCAAACCTCTACGAGCAGTACTTC	CATSRDLGQANLYEQYF
TRBV20-1	TRBJ2-7	few	-	TGCAGTGCGACCCAGGGGTCCTACGAGCAGTACTTC	CSATQGSYEQYF
TRBV7-9	TRBJ2-7	few	-	TGTGCCAGCAGCTTAGCGGCATACTCCTACGAGCAGTACTTC	CASSLAAYSYEQYF
TRBV29-1	TRBJ1-4	-	TRBD1	TGCAGCGTCAGTGAAAAATCCAGGGGGCTACGTGAAAAACTGTTTTTT	CSVSEKSRGLREKLFF
TRBV7-9	TRBJ2-7	many	TRBD1	TGCGCCAGCAGCCCGGGACAGGGACCTTACGAGCAGTACTTC	CASSPGQGPYEQYF
TRBV9	TRBJ1-6	-	TRBD1	TGTGCCAGCTCACCATCGACAGGGGAGTATTCACCCCTCCACTTT	CASSPSTGEYSPLHF
TRBV25-1	TRBJ1-2	many	TRBD1	TGTGCCAGCAGTGGCTCCGGGACAGCGACGACTAACTATGGCTACACCTTC	CASSGSGTATTNYGYTF
TRBV7-2	TRBJ1-4	-	TRBD1	TGTGCCAGCAGCTTCCGACAGGGTGCTAATGAAAAACTGTTTTTT	CASSFRQGANEKLFF
TRBV2	TRBJ2-7	-	TRBD2	TGTGCCAGCAGGGCCGGGACTACATCCTACGAGCAGTACTTC	CASRAGTTSYEQYF
TRBV20-1	TRBJ2-7	-	-	TGCAGTGCTAGAGATGGGCACCCAATGGACGAGCAGTACTTC	CSARDGHPMDEQYF
TRBV2	TRBJ2-7	many	TRBD2	TGTGCCAGCAGTCTTAGCGGGAACGAGCAGTACTTC	CASSLSGNEQYF
TRBV20-1	TRBJ1-1	-	TRBD1	TGCAGTGCTAGAGCCTACGGGACAGCTGAAGCTTGCTTT	CSARAYGTAEACF
TRBV20-1	TRBJ1-4	-	-	TGCAGTGCTAGAGATCGTCAGGCAACTAATGAAAAACTGTTTTTT	CSARDRQATNEKLFF
TRBV19	TRBJ1-5	few	TRBD1	TGTGCCAGTAGTAAGCCAGACCGGACAGGGGATAATCAGCCCCAGCATTTT	CASSKPDRTGDNQPQHF